Below, 7 T cell receptor beta chains from the same sample are listed, as sequenced in a study of shared clonotypes between healthy human individuals. CD45RO-negative cells were positively selected for CCR7, leaving out terminally differentiated effector memory CD45RA+ cells. Clones were sequenced by immunoSEQ multiplex PCR, and TCRdb holds only the in-frame ones, with some missing. Of about 2 million clones in the sample, about 95% are singletons; the top ten hold around 1.1%. Sequenced sample: naive CD8+ T cells sorted from blood. The source of these receptors is a man aged 18 to 35 in good health.

As for this clone: Other nucleotide sequences from this sample produce the same CDR3. V is TRBV19 and J is TRBJ2-7; 12 bases are shared with TRBD2. CDR1 and CDR2 from the germline V gene are LNHDA and SQIVND (reference sequence). The CDR3 is 14 residues long. J gave up 4 bases and V 5 bases, and 3 bases lay outside the gene matches. The CDR3 here is CASSPGLAGYEQYF. The DNA of the CDR3 is TGTGCCAGTAGTCCCGGACTAGCGGGGTACGAGCAGTACTTC.

This sequence joins TRBV19 and TRBJ2-2, with 8 bases that match TRBD1. This CDR3 contains 19 residues. The V segment lost 7 bases and the J segment 5 bases; nucleotides outside the gene matches: 21. CDR1 is LNHDA, CDR2 SQIVND, per germline (reference sequence). The CDR3 reads CASIKSEDREQSRTGELFF. For the CDR3, the DNA is TGTGCCAGTATTAAGAGTGAGGACAGGGAACAATCGAGGACCGGGGAGCTGTTTTTT.

The chain employs TRBV27 and TRBJ2-5, with 9 bases that match TRBD1. Per germline, CDR1 MNHEY and CDR2 SMNVEV (reference sequence). With V trimmed by 10 bases and J by 7 bases, 16 bases remained unmatched. The CDR3 has 15 residues. CDR3 loop: CAITSRDRDVGTQYF. CDR3 DNA sequence: TGTGCCATCACAAGCCGGGACAGGGACGTGGGGACCCAGTACTTC.

This sequence joins TRBV5-1 and TRBJ2-2; weak D call: TRBD1 (5 bases). CDR1 is SGHRS, CDR2 YFSETQ, per germline. The CDR3 extends over 13 amino acids. V lost 7 bases and J 0 bases, leaving 7 bases between the germline ends. CDR3 loop: CASDSPNTGELFF. The CDR3 coding sequence is TGCGCCAGCGACAGCCCGAACACCGGGGAGCTGTTTTTT. The full variable domain, in which reference TRBV5-1 and TRBJ2-2 provide the parts outside the CDR3, is KAGVTQTPRYLIKTRGQQVTLSCSPISGHRSVSWYQQTPGQGLQFLFEYFSETQRNKGNFPGRFSGRQFSNSRSEMNVSTLELGDSALYLCASDSPNTGELFFGEGSRLTVL.

The chain uses TRBV2 and TRBJ2-1, with 11 bases matching TRBD1. The CDR3 has 14 residues. Germline values: CDR1 SNHLY, CDR2 FYNNEI. V was clipped by 7 bases and J by 4 bases; unmatched bases: 3. In DNA form, the CDR3 reads TGTGCCAGCATGGGGACAGGGGGTTACAATGAGCAGTTCTTC. It codes for CASMGTGGYNEQFF. The complete variable domain, with remaining parts taken from reference TRBV2 and TRBJ2-1, reads EPEVTQTPSHQVTQMGQEVILRCVPISNHLYFYWYRQILGQKVEFLVSFYNNEISEKSEIFDDQFSVERPDGSNFTLKIRSTKLEDSAMYFCASMGTGGYNEQFFGPGTRLTVL.

The J gene is TRBJ2-1, the V gene TRBV10-3; TRBD1 matches at 7 bases. The V gene end was trimmed by 0 bases and the J gene end by 2 bases; junction bases not matched to a gene: 4. The V gene's germline CDR1 is ENHRY and CDR2 SYGVKD. There are 16 residues in the CDR3. The CDR3: CAISESIQGAYNEQFF. CDR3 sequence (DNA): TGTGCCATCAGTGAGTCGATCCAGGGGGCCTACAATGAGCAGTTCTTC.

The gene calls are TRBV7-2 and TRBJ2-2; D may be TRBD1 or TRBD2 (5 bases each). This CDR3 contains 17 residues. V lost 5 bases to trimming and J lost 5 bases, with 21 bases between them. The germline CDR1 and CDR2 sequences are SGHTA and FQGNSA. DNA of the CDR3: TGTGCCAGCAGCCTAGACAATCACCTGGGGGTAACCGGGGAGCTGTTTTTT. Residues: CASSLDNHLGVTGELFF.